This TCR beta chain is from a study of cytomegalovirus exposure and HLA in healthy donors. Broader study findings: The study reported that TCR beta sequences accurately predicted HLA-A and HLA-B alleles in most subjects. Cytomegalovirus association was assigned to about 150 TCR beta chains.

As regards this clone: The antigen remains unidentified.

Germline-derived CDR1 and CDR2 are SGHRS and YFSETQ. This CDR3 has 15 residues. Losses at the gene ends were 6 bases for V and 8 bases for J; bases not matched to a gene: 7. The PCR used 60 Vbeta and 13 Jbeta primers. As processed by the authors: Unique TCR beta chains numbered about 72 million in a later analysis, with roughly 11 million shared. Clones were sequenced by immunoSEQ multiplex PCR, and TCRdb holds only the in-frame ones, with some missing. V and J calls and clone size are copied from that table; D and trimming were computed from the DNA. The table lists 160,000 or so clones, around 82% of them singletons.

The chain is built from TRBV5-1 and TRBJ1-6; TRBD1 matches 11 bases. Sequenced sample: PBMCs. The sequence was collected from a woman aged 45-65 years in good health and CMV-seropositive. CDR3 region: CASNMPGQGDSPLHF. The CDR3 nucleotides are TGCGCCAGCAACATGCCGGGACAGGGGGATTCACCCCTCCACTTT.